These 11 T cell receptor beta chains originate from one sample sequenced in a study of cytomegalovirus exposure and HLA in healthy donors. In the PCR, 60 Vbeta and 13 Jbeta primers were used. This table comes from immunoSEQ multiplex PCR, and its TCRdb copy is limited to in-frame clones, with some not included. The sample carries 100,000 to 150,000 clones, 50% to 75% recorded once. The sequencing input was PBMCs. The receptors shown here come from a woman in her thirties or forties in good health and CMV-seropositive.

The CDR3 nucleotides read TGTGCCAGCAGAACTAGCGGGGGGCCAAATGAGCAGTTCTTC. This gives the protein CASRTSGGPNEQFF. V gene TRBV6-1 combines with J gene TRBJ2-1, with 12 bases identical to TRBD2. This CDR3 comprises 14 residues. The ends lost 6 bases at V and 7 bases at J; junction bases unmatched: 4. Germline-derived CDR1 and CDR2 are MNHNS and SASEGT.

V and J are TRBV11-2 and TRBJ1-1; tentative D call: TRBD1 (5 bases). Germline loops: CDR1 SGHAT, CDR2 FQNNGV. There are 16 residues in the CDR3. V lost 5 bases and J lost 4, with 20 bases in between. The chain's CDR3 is CASSRWGQGLATEAFF. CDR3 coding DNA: TGTGCCAGCAGCCGGTGGGGCCAGGGATTGGCCACTGAAGCTTTCTTT.

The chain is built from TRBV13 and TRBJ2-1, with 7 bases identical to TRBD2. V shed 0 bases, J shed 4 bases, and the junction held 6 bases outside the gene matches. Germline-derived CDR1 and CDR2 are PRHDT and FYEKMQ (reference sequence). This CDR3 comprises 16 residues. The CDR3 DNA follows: TGTGCCAGCAGCTTAGGAGCGGGATCAAGGTACAATGAGCAGTTCTTC. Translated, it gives CASSLGAGSRYNEQFF.

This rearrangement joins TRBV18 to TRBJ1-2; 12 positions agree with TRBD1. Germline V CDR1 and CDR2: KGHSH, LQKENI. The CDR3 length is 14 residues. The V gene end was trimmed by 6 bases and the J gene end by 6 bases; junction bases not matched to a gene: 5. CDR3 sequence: CASSGQGAGDGYTF. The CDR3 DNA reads TGTGCCAGCTCGGGACAGGGGGCAGGAGATGGCTACACCTTC.

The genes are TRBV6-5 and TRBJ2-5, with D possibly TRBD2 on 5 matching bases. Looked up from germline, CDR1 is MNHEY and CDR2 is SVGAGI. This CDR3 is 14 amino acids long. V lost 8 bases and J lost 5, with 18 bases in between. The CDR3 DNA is TGTGCCAGCCAGAGGGAGTGGGGTTTGGAGACCCAGTACTTC. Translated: CASQREWGLETQYF.

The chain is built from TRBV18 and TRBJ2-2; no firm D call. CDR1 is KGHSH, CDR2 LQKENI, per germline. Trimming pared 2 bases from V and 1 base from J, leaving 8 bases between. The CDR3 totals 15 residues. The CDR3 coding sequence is TGTGCCAGCTCACCATATTCAGAGAACACCGGGGAGCTGTTTTTT. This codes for CASSPYSENTGELFF.

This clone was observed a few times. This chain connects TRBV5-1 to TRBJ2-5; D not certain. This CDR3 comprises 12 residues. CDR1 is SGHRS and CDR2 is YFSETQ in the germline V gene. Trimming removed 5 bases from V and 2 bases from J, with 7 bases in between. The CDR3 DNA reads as TGCGCCAGCAGTAGACTGCAAGAGACCCAGTACTTC. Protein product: CASSRLQETQYF.

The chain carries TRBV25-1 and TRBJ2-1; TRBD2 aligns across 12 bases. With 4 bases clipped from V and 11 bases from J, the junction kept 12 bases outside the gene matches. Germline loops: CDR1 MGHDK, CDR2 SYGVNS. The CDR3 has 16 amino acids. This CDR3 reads CASSGGWTSGARKQFF. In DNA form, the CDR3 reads TGTGCCAGCAGTGGTGGTTGGACTAGCGGGGCCAGGAAGCAGTTCTTC.

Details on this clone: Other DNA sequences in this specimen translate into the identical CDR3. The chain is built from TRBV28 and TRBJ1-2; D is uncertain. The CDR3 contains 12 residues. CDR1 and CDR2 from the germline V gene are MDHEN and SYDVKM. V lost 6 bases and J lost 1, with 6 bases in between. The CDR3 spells CASSYSNYGYTF. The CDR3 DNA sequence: TGTGCCAGCAGCTACAGTAACTATGGCTACACCTTC.

The CDR3 nucleotides read TGTGCCAGCAGTTACCCCTCGGTGGGCCTGAACACTGAAGCTTTCTTT. This sequence encodes CASSYPSVGLNTEAFF. The chain uses TRBV6-6 and TRBJ1-1; D gene uncertain. CDR1 is MNHNY and CDR2 is SVGAGI in the germline V gene (reference sequence). CDR3 length equals 16 residues. V shed 2 bases and J shed 0 bases, with 13 bases lying between them.

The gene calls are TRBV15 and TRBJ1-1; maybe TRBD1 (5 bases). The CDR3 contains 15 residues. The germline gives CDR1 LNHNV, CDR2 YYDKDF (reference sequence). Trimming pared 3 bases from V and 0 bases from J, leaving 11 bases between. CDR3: CATSRGGAMNTEAFF. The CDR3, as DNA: TGTGCCACCAGCAGGGGGGGAGCCATGAACACTGAAGCTTTCTTT.